The 25 T cell receptor beta chains below were found in one sample sequenced in a study of blood T cell repertoires in COVID-19. TCRdb keeps only in-frame clones here, not all; method: immunoSEQ multiplex PCR. The sample consists of about 63,000 clones, around 86% of them appearing once. The source material was peripheral blood. The receptor source for this set is a man between 45 and 60 years old with active COVID-19.

The V call is TRBV7-8, the J call TRBJ1-1, with TRBD1 matching over 8 bases. V lost 6 bases, J lost 1 base, and 4 bases stayed unmatched. The CDR3 totals 14 residues. Germline V gene lookup returns CDR1 SGHVS and CDR2 FQNEAQ. CDR3 nucleotides: TGTGCCAGCAGTACCGGACAGGGGAACACTGAAGCTTTCTTT. This codes for CASSTGQGNTEAFF.

J is TRBJ1-2 and V is TRBV4-1; possible D gene TRBD1, 6 bases. Trimming pared 1 base from V and 2 bases from J, leaving 14 bases between. CDR1 is MGHRA and CDR2 is YSYEKL in the germline V gene. The CDR3 sequence is 16 residues long. CDR3 in amino acids: CASSQVPTGQNYGYTF. CDR3 bases: TGCGCCAGCAGCCAAGTCCCTACCGGACAGAACTATGGCTACACCTTC.

The chain combines TRBV24-1 with TRBJ1-2; TRBD1 is a possible D gene (5 bases). CDR1 KGHDR and CDR2 SFDVKD come from the germline V gene. The CDR3 is 15 amino acids. Trimming cost V 4 bases and J 2 bases, with 13 bases left between them. As DNA, the CDR3 is TGTGCCACCAGTGAAGCCACCCAGGGCAACTATGGCTACACCTTC. Protein sequence: CATSEATQGNYGYTF.

A few counts support this clone. The J gene is TRBJ1-1, the V gene TRBV7-6; tentative D call: TRBD1 (6 bases). Germline assignment: CDR1 SGHVS and CDR2 FNYEAQ. The CDR3 is 15 residues long. Trimming removed 6 bases from V and 1 base from J, with 15 bases in between. In DNA form, the CDR3 reads TGTGCCAGCAGTGGCGGACAGACAGGGAACACTGAAGCTTTCTTT. It is translated as CASSGGQTGNTEAFF.

This clone was picked up a small number of times. The chain couples TRBV27 to TRBJ2-1; 10 bases line up with TRBD2. The CDR3 consists of 17 residues. V dropped 5 bases and J dropped 3; count of bases not matched to a gene: 10. Germline values: CDR1 MNHEY, CDR2 SMNVEV (reference sequence). CDR3 region: CASSQREGLFNYNEQFF. CDR3 DNA: TGTGCCAGCAGTCAGCGGGAGGGCCTTTTTAACTACAATGAGCAGTTCTTC.

The rearrangement joins TRBV4-2 to TRBJ2-7; D possibly corresponds to TRBD2 (6 bases). The germline gives CDR1 LGHNA, CDR2 YNFKEQ. Trimming stripped 0 bases from V and 7 bases from J, with 19 bases between. This CDR3 spans 16 amino acids. CDR3 loop: CASSQDGGLAIGEQYF. The CDR3 coding sequence is TGTGCCAGCAGCCAAGATGGGGGACTTGCCATTGGGGAGCAGTACTTC.

The V call is TRBV4-2, the J call TRBJ2-3; 16 bases agree with TRBD2. The CDR3 spans 20 residues. The junction had 14 bases not matched to a gene; V was cut back by 4 bases and J by 4 bases. Germline CDR1 and CDR2: LGHNA and YNFKEQ. For the CDR3, the DNA is TGTGCCAGCAGCCCCATGGGACTAGCGGGAGGGATGCACGCATCAGATACGCAGTATTTT. It yields the protein CASSPMGLAGGMHASDTQYF.

The rearrangement uses TRBV6-2 or TRBV6-3 and TRBJ2-3; 13 positions agree with TRBD2. The CDR3 is 17 residues long. Germline CDR1 reads MNHEY; CDR2 reads SVGEGT. V lost 4 bases and J lost 6; bases outside the gene matches: 10. CDR3 residues: CASSSRGLAGVRDTQYF. CDR3 nucleotides: TGTGCCAGCAGTTCCAGAGGACTAGCGGGGGTCCGGGATACGCAGTATTTT.

In this sample, this clone turned up once. This chain connects TRBV6-5 to TRBJ1-2, with TRBD1 matching 7 bases. The CDR3 runs 14 residues. Looked up from germline, CDR1 is MNHEY and CDR2 is SVGAGI. With 4 bases clipped from V and 6 bases from J, the junction kept 8 bases outside the gene matches. CDR3 loop: CASSSRDRVNGYTF. The CDR3 DNA follows: TGTGCCAGCAGTTCCCGGGACAGAGTTAATGGCTACACCTTC.

The chain recombines TRBV2 with TRBJ2-2, with 13 bases lining up with TRBD2. CDR3 length: 16 residues. The germline CDR1 and CDR2 sequences are SNHLY and FYNNEI. V shed 2 bases and J 8 bases; nucleotides not matched to a gene: 5. The CDR3: CASSERLAGGVGELFF. The CDR3 nucleotides are TGTGCCAGCAGTGAACGACTAGCGGGGGGAGTTGGGGAGCTGTTTTTT.

The chain carries TRBV6-2 or TRBV6-3 and TRBJ2-1; TRBD2 matches 7 bases. Trimming cost V 6 bases and J 7 bases; bases outside gene matches: 12. Germline CDR1 is MNHEY and CDR2 is SVGEGT. CDR3 size: 15 residues. CDR3 residues: CASSSREAGFNEQFF. Written as DNA, the CDR3 is TGTGCCAGCAGCAGCCGGGAGGCAGGTTTTAATGAGCAGTTCTTC.

The CDR3 DNA is TGTGCCAGCAGTGTACGGGGTAGTCAGCCCCAGCATTTT. It translates to CASSVRGSQPQHF. The chain is built from TRBV6-4 and TRBJ1-5; D not certain. Trimming pared 4 bases from V and 6 bases from J, leaving 10 bases between. The CDR3 has 13 residues. The germline V gene encodes CDR1 MRHNA and CDR2 SNTAGT.

The CDR3: CASTRTGVTGELFF. Here the CDR3 DNA reads TGTGCCAGCACAAGGACAGGGGTTACCGGGGAGCTGTTTTTT. The rearrangement links TRBV27 to TRBJ2-2; 9 bases align to TRBD1. Trimming removed 7 bases from V and 5 bases from J; junction bases left unmatched: 5. CDR3 length equals 14 residues. Germline CDR1 and CDR2: MNHEY and SMNVEV (reference sequence).

The chain employs TRBV5-4 and TRBJ1-5, with 7 bases that match TRBD1. V gave up 0 bases and J gave up 4 bases; unmatched junction bases: 1. CDR3 size: 14 residues. The V gene's germline CDR1 is SGHNT and CDR2 YYREEE (reference sequence). CDR3 coding DNA: TGTGCCAGCAGCTTGGACAGGGGTAATCAGCCCCAGCATTTT. This sequence encodes CASSLDRGNQPQHF.

This clone was found a few times. The chain combines TRBV5-6 with TRBJ1-5, with D maybe TRBD1 (5 bases). Germline V CDR1 and CDR2: SGHDT, YYEEEE. The CDR3 contains 15 residues. Trimming stripped 4 bases from V and 3 bases from J, with 14 bases between. The CDR3, as DNA: TGTGCCAGCAGCCAGGGTAAGGGTATCAATCAGCCCCAGCATTTT. It is translated as CASSQGKGINQPQHF.

The chain uses TRBV6-4 and TRBJ2-1, with TRBD2 matching over 7 bases. Germline lookup yields CDR1 MRHNA and CDR2 SNTAGT. The CDR3 is 13 residues long. The V and J ends lost 8 bases and 2 bases, in that order; junction bases with no gene match: 3. DNA of the CDR3: TGTGCCAGCGCGGCGGGAGCCTACAATGAGCAGTTCTTC. It encodes CASAAGAYNEQFF.

Turning to this clone: Other DNA sequences of this sample code for an identical CDR3. DNA for the CDR3: TGTGCCAGCAGCTTACAGGGGGATCAGCCCCAGCATTTT. Translation: CASSLQGDQPQHF. The chain uses TRBV7-2 and TRBJ1-5; 7 nucleotides align to TRBD1. This CDR3 spans 13 amino acids. V gave up 2 bases and J gave up 5 bases; unmatched junction bases: 0. Germline lookup yields CDR1 SGHTA and CDR2 FQGNSA.

The chain couples TRBV24-1 to TRBJ2-2; D is unclear. CDR1 KGHDR and CDR2 SFDVKD come from the germline V gene. The ends were cut back, 3 bases at V and 0 bases at J, with 7 bases in the middle. The CDR3 covers 15 residues. CDR3 coding DNA: TGTGCCACCAGTGATGAACTATCGAACACCGGGGAGCTGTTTTTT. Its protein is CATSDELSNTGELFF.

This clone has more than one count but fewer than ten. For the CDR3, the DNA is TGTGCCAGCAGCGTAGTTACGGGAGAAGAGCAGTTCTTC. Protein product: CASSVVTGEEQFF. This chain joins TRBV9 and TRBJ2-1, with a weak D call TRBD2 (6 bases). This CDR3 has 13 amino acids. Germline CDR1 SGDLS, CDR2 YYNGEE. V lost 0 bases and J 10 bases, leaving 11 bases between the germline ends.

This chain links TRBV28 with TRBJ2-3; TRBD2 matches at 8 bases. The CDR3 has 14 amino acids. Germline V lookup: CDR1 MDHEN, CDR2 SYDVKM. J was trimmed by 9 bases and V by 2 bases; bases with no gene match: 7. The CDR3 nucleotides read TGTGCCAGCAGTTTAGTAGCGGGATTCTCAACGCAGTATTTT. Amino acid sequence: CASSLVAGFSTQYF.

The chain has TRBV12-2 and TRBJ1-2. TRBV12-2 is designated a pseudogene. This CDR3 is built from 13 residues. CDR3 nucleotides: TGTGCAAGTCGCTTAGAGGCGGTGACCGGCTACACCTTC. This codes for CASRLEAVTGYTF.

This chain joins TRBV24-1 and TRBJ2-2; 7 bases fit TRBD2. Germline assignment: CDR1 KGHDR and CDR2 SFDVKD. This CDR3 comprises 16 residues. The V and J ends lost 4 bases and 6 bases, in that order; junction bases with no gene match: 10. Here the CDR3 reads CATSDLSGFSAGELFF. The CDR3 nucleotides read TGTGCCACCAGTGACCTTAGCGGGTTCTCCGCCGGGGAGCTGTTTTTT.

V is TRBV24-1 and J is TRBJ2-7; D unclear. CDR3 length: 13 amino acids. The germline V gene has CDR1 KGHDR and CDR2 SFDVKD. V dropped 4 bases and J dropped 3 bases, with 9 bases sitting between them. DNA of the CDR3: TGTGCCACCAGTGAACCGGAGCGCTACGAGCAGTACTTC. Amino acids: CATSEPERYEQYF.

The chain combines TRBV9 with TRBJ2-3, with 11 nucleotides matching TRBD2. CDR1 is SGDLS and CDR2 is YYNGEE in the germline V gene. There are 15 residues in the CDR3. Germline trimming cut 2 bases from V and 6 bases from J; bases unmatched to any gene: 5. CDR3 nucleotide sequence: TGTGCCAGCAGCGTTAGCGGGAGGGCCTCGGATACGCAGTATTTT. Its translation is CASSVSGRASDTQYF.

This clone has just one count. The V call is TRBV12-5, the J call TRBJ2-1; 16 bases agree with TRBD2. Trimming took 2 bases from V and 7 from J; bases not matched to a gene: 14. The germline V gene encodes CDR1 LGHNT and CDR2 FRNRAP. The CDR3 length is 20 residues. CDR3: CASGLNSQGLAGGPGNEQFF. The CDR3 bases are TGTGCTAGTGGTTTGAATTCTCAGGGACTAGCGGGAGGGCCTGGGAATGAGCAGTTCTTC.